This is a list of T cell receptor beta chains from one sample in a study of blood T cell repertoires in COVID-19. Only in-frame clones appear in the TCRdb table, and some are missing; sequencing was by immunoSEQ multiplex PCR. The sample contains about 110,000 clones, approximately 83% of which appear only once. Source material: peripheral blood. These receptors were obtained from a woman in her 70s with acute or convalescent COVID-19. CDR3s include the opening cysteine and the closing phenylalanine or tryptophan. D genes are given only for firm matches. Clone size, where shown, is once, few, many, or a class for clones that have expanded.

v_call	j_call	clone_size	d_call	cdr3_nt	cdr3_aa
TRBV15	TRBJ1-5	.	.	TGTGCCACCAGCCGGGGAGGGCTAAAGAATCAGCCCCAGCATTTT	CATSRGGLKNQPQHF
TRBV11-2	TRBJ1-2	.	.	TGTGCCAGCAGCGGAACAGGGTACGGCTACACCTTC	CASSGTGYGYTF
TRBV19	TRBJ2-2	.	.	TGTGCCAGTAGTTCTCCAGGGACTTCAACCGGGGAGCTGTTTTTT	CASSSPGTSTGELFF
TRBV9	TRBJ1-4	.	.	TGTGCCAGCAGCGTAGAAGGAGCAACTAATGAAAAACTGTTTTTT	CASSVEGATNEKLFF
TRBV11-2	TRBJ1-2	.	TRBD1	TGTGCCAGCAGCTTAGGTAGGACAGGGAAGACATCCGGCTACACCTTC	CASSLGRTGKTSGYTF
TRBV10-1	TRBJ2-3	once	.	TGCGCCAGCAGTGAGTCGGCTAGCGTCAGCACAGATACGCAGTATTTT	CASSESASVSTDTQYF
TRBV6-6	TRBJ1-4	.	TRBD1	TGTGCCAGCAGCCGACAGGGGGAAGGTCACGCTGAAAAACTGTTTTTT	CASSRQGEGHAEKLFF
TRBV6-5	TRBJ1-6	.	TRBD1	TGTGCCAGCAGTTACGGGGACAGGGGAGCTTCACCCCTCCACTTT	CASSYGDRGASPLHF
TRBV7-9	TRBJ2-1	.	.	TGTGCCAGCAGCTTAGAGCCAACGGGTGTGTTCTTC	CASSLEPTGVFF
TRBV11-2	TRBJ1-3	.	.	TGTGCCAGCAGCGAAGGACTTTCTGGAAACACCATATATTTT	CASSEGLSGNTIYF
TRBV9	TRBJ2-4	.	TRBD2	TGTGCCAGCAGCGCATCCAGACCTAGCGGGGGGCTTAAAAACATTCAGTACTTC	CASSASRPSGGLKNIQYF
TRBV27	TRBJ2-5	.	.	TGTGCCAGCAGTCCAAGGGGTATCCAAGAGACCCAGTACTTC	CASSPRGIQETQYF
TRBV28	TRBJ1-6	once	.	TGTGCCATTCAAGCTGGTAATTCACCCCTCCACTTT	CAIQAGNSPLHF
TRBV4-1	TRBJ2-5	.	.	TGCGCCAGCAGCCAAGATGCCTCCCAGGGAAGGGTGGCCCAGTACTTC	CASSQDASQGRVAQYF
TRBV28	TRBJ1-1	.	.	TGTGCCAGCAGTTTAAGCAGGGGCGCTTTCTTT	CASSLSRGAFF
TRBV27	TRBJ2-1	.	TRBD1	TGTGCCAGCAGTCCCCGTTTAGGACAGGGGCGCAATGAGCAGTTCTTC	CASSPRLGQGRNEQFF
TRBV28	TRBJ1-5	.	.	TGTGCCTCAAGGGGGAGCAATCAGCCCCAGCATTTT	CASRGSNQPQHF
TRBV5-1	TRBJ2-2	.	TRBD2	TGCGCCAGCAGCTTGGAGGGACTAGCGCGAACCGGGGAGCTGTTTTTT	CASSLEGLARTGELFF
TRBV29-1	TRBJ2-4	once	.	TGCAGCGTTGTAGCACTTCGGACCGGGGTTCAGTACTTC	CSVVALRTGVQYF
TRBV5-8	TRBJ2-2	.	.	TGTGCCAGCAGCTTGTTCGCACAGGGAAGTGGGACCGGGGAGCTGTTTTTT	CASSLFAQGSGTGELFF
TRBV3-1/TRBV3-2	TRBJ2-2	few	TRBD2	TGTGCCAGCAGCCCAGGGACTAGCGGGGTGAAGCTGTTTTTT	CASSPGTSGVKLFF
TRBV19	TRBJ2-1	.	TRBD2	TGTGCCAGTAGTATAGATCTATGGGCGGGAGGGCCAGACAATGAGCAGTTCTTC	CASSIDLWAGGPDNEQFF
TRBV9	TRBJ2-5	.	TRBD1	TGTGCCAGCAGCGAGAGGGCCGACAGGGTAGTGGAGACCCAGTACTTC	CASSERADRVVETQYF
TRBV3-1/TRBV3-2	TRBJ2-1	.	TRBD1	TGTGCCAGCAGCCCAAGGTGGACAGGGCCCAATGAGCAGTTCTTC	CASSPRWTGPNEQFF
TRBV5-4	TRBJ2-1	.	TRBD2	TGTGCCAGCAGCTTGAAGAGCGGGAGCCCCTACAATGAGCAGTTCTTC	CASSLKSGSPYNEQFF
TRBV6-6	TRBJ1-2	.	.	TGTGCCAGCAGGGAGTCCGGAGGTGGTGGCTACACCTTC	CASRESGGGGYTF
TRBV4-1	TRBJ2-7	.	TRBD2	TGCGCCAGCAGCCAACTGGGGACTAGCGGGAGGGCCGCTTACGAGCAGTACTTC	CASSQLGTSGRAAYEQYF
TRBV27	TRBJ1-6	.	.	TGTGCCAGCAGTTTAACCGTAGGACAGAGAAATTCACCCCTCCACTTT	CASSLTVGQRNSPLHF
TRBV19	TRBJ2-7	medium-sized	TRBD2	TGTGCCAGTAGTTTCGCGGGAGGAGTGAGCGAGCAGTACTTC	CASSFAGGVSEQYF
TRBV4-2	TRBJ2-1	few	TRBD1	TGTGCCAGCAGCCAAGAACAGGGGCCGCCCTACAATGAGCAGTTCTTC	CASSQEQGPPYNEQFF
TRBV9	TRBJ2-1	few	.	TGTGCCAGCAGCGTTACAGGGAGCTCCTACAATGAGCAGTTCTTC	CASSVTGSSYNEQFF
TRBV6-5	TRBJ2-5	.	TRBD2	TGTGCCAGCGGCGGGAGCGGGAGGCCGCAAGAGACCCAGTACTTC	CASGGSGRPQETQYF
TRBV7-8	TRBJ1-5	.	TRBD1	TGTGCCAGCAGCTTAGCAGACAGGGTAGCCCAGCATTTT	CASSLADRVAQHF
TRBV7-7	TRBJ2-2	.	.	TGTGCTAGCAGCTTAATACAGGGTAGCGGGGAGCTGTTTTTT	CASSLIQGSGELFF
TRBV6-2/TRBV6-3	TRBJ1-4	.	TRBD1	TGTGCCAGCAGCCGGGACAGGGGGGAGGAACTGTTTTTT	CASSRDRGEELFF
TRBV6-6	TRBJ2-7	.	.	TGTGCCAGCAGTCCCCAGGGCCACGAGCAGTACTTC	CASSPQGHEQYF
TRBV6-1	TRBJ2-1	few	.	TGTGCCAGCAGTGAACTAAGCGGAAGCTCCTACAATGAGCAGTTCTTC	CASSELSGSSYNEQFF
TRBV23-1	TRBJ2-7	few	.	TGCGCCAGCAGTCAATCCAAACGGGACATCCAAAAGTCCTACGAGCAGTACTTC	CASSQSKRDIQKSYEQYF
TRBV20-1	TRBJ1-3	.	.	TGCAGTGTCTCATCCGCCGGCACCATATATTTT	CSVSSAGTIYF
TRBV15	TRBJ2-4	.	TRBD1	TGTGCCACCAGCAGAGAACTTGGGACAGGGGGTGCCAAAAACATTCAGTACTTC	CATSRELGTGGAKNIQYF